Here is one TCR beta chain with its context. The antigen remains undetermined. The germline CDR1 and CDR2 sequences are SEHNR and FQNEAQ (reference sequence). The CDR3 consists of 12 residues. Trimming took off 5 bases at V and 7 bases at J, with 11 bases between the two ends. The data stem from a study of regulatory T cells in long-lasting Graves disease. Notes on the study in general: Patients with persistent disease shared 2,500 or so public clonotypes, outpacing the 966 shared by new patients. Reduced TCR diversity was observed in persistent Graves' patients versus newly diagnosed patients.

The authors built TCR beta libraries using iRepertoire HTBI primers and Arm-PCR of CDR3 regions. TCRdb analysed the multiplex PCR reads with MiXCR anew, one entry per CDR3 protein. Counted here are hundreds of thousands of distinct CDR3 sequences, about 16% occurring once; the ten biggest clones make up 20% to 25%. The time point here: newly diagnosed GD, antithyroid drugs for less than 3 months. The TCR library was made from RNA extracted from PBMCs. This sample was shared with a second study, whose subject was T cells in Graves' hyperthyroidism and ophthalmopathy.

The receptor was isolated from a woman aged 35-60 years with Graves disease. The sequencing here drew on peripheral blood mononuclear cells (PBMCs), taken at new diagnosis, from a patient treated with antithyroid drugs. The chain couples TRBV7-9 to TRBJ1-1; no reliable D call. CDR3 protein: CASSPLDGEAFF. The CDR3 nucleotides are TGTGCCAGCAGCCCCTTAGACGGTGAAGCTTTCTTT.